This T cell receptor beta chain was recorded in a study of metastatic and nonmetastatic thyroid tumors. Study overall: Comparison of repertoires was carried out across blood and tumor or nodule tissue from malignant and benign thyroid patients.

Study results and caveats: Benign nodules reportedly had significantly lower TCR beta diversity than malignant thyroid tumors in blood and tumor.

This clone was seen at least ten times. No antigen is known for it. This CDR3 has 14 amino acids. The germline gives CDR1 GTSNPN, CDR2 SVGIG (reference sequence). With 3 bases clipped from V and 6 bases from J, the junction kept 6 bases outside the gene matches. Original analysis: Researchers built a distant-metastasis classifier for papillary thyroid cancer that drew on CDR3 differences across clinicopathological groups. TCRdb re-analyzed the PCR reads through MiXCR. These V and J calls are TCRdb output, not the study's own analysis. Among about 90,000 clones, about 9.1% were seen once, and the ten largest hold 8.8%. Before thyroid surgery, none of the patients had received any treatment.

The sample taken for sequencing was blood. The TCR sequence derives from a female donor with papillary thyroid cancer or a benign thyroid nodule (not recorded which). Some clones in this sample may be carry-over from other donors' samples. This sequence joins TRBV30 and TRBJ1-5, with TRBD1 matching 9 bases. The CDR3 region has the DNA TGTGCCTGGAGCGGGGGGACAGGGCCTCAGCCCCAGCATTTT. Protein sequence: CAWSGGTGPQPQHF.